A single sample is the source of the 31 T cell receptor beta chains below, sequenced in a study of blood T cell repertoires in COVID-19. TCRdb's copy holds only in-frame clones and misses some; the assay was immunoSEQ multiplex PCR. Of some 29,000 clones detected, more than 70% appear once; the ten largest clones hold approximately 10%. Sequenced material: peripheral blood. The source is a man older than 75 with active COVID-19.

This clone is medium-sized by share. The genes are TRBV3-1 (or the pseudogene TRBV3-2) and TRBJ2-7; the match to TRBD2 covers 8 bases. CDR1 and CDR2 (germline): LGHDT, YNNKEL (reference sequence). V trimming: 3 bases; J trimming: 5 bases; junction bases outside the gene matches: 6. The CDR3 length is 14 residues. Here the CDR3 reads CASSQIPGGNEQYF. CDR3 nucleotides: TGTGCCAGCAGCCAGATCCCGGGAGGGAACGAGCAGTACTTC.

Within the sample, this clone is medium-sized. This sequence joins TRBV5-4 and TRBJ1-1, with D maybe TRBD1 (6 bases). The CDR3 is 12 amino acids. CDR1 is SGHNT, CDR2 YYREEE, per germline (reference sequence). V was cut by 4 bases and J by 4 bases, with 8 bases left in between. The CDR3 spells CASSAQGTEAFF. CDR3 nucleotide sequence: TGTGCCAGCAGCGCACAGGGCACTGAAGCTTTCTTT.

This clone was detected only once. The chain recombines TRBV5-5 with TRBJ1-2; D not certain. V was cut by 4 bases and J by 8 bases, with 15 bases left in between. Per the germline V gene, CDR1 is SGHKS and CDR2 is YYEKEE (reference sequence). The CDR3 contains 13 residues. The CDR3 DNA is TGTGCCAGCAGCCTCCTAGCAACAGTGGGCTACACCTTC. Its protein is CASSLLATVGYTF.

This chain links TRBV7-8 with TRBJ1-4; perhaps TRBD1 as D (6 bases). This CDR3 is 16 amino acids long. V dropped 1 base and J dropped 7 bases, with 16 bases sitting between them. In germline, CDR1 is SGHVS, CDR2 FQNEAQ. Here the CDR3 DNA reads TGTGCCAGCAGCTTAGGTCCCCAGGGGCGCGGTGAAAAACTGTTTTTT. Protein product: CASSLGPQGRGEKLFF. The full variable domain, completed using reference TRBV7-8 and TRBJ1-4, is GAGVSQSPRYKVAKRGQDVALRCDPISGHVSLFWYQQALGQGPEFLTYFQNEAQLDKSGLPSDRFFAERPEGSVSTLKIQRTQQEDSAVYLCASSLGPQGRGEKLFFGSGTQLSVL.

The rearrangement joins TRBV10-3 to TRBJ2-7; TRBD1 agrees at 11 bases. Unmatched junction bases numbered 7, after V lost 3 bases and J lost 0 bases. Germline V gene sequence: CDR1 ENHRY, CDR2 SYGVKD. The CDR3 sequence is 17 residues long. The CDR3 region is CAISDFGQGAPSYEQYF. CDR3 DNA: TGTGCCATCAGTGATTTTGGACAGGGGGCCCCCTCCTACGAGCAGTACTTC.

V usage is TRBV3-1 (or the pseudogene TRBV3-2) and J usage is TRBJ2-5, with 7 positions matching TRBD1. The V gene end was trimmed by 4 bases and the J gene end by 5 bases; junction bases not matched to a gene: 7. The CDR3 runs to 14 residues. CDR1 and CDR2 from the germline V gene are LGHDT and YNNKEL (reference sequence). The CDR3 sequence is CASSPGQATETQYF. The CDR3 region has the DNA TGTGCCAGCAGCCCCGGACAGGCGACGGAGACCCAGTACTTC.

V usage is TRBV3-1 (or the pseudogene TRBV3-2) and J usage is TRBJ2-1, with D possibly matching TRBD2 (5 bases). Germline lookup yields CDR1 LGHDT and CDR2 YNNKEL (reference sequence). The CDR3 spans 12 residues. Trimming stripped 1 base from V and 13 bases from J, with 11 bases between. The CDR3 DNA sequence: TGTGCCAGCAGCCAAGGTACGAGGGTTCAGTTCTTC. Amino acid sequence: CASSQGTRVQFF.

The V call is TRBV5-1, the J call TRBJ2-7; 9 nucleotides align to TRBD1. V dropped 4 bases and J dropped 3; count of bases not matched to a gene: 11. Germline V gene lookup returns CDR1 SGHRS and CDR2 YFSETQ. The CDR3 runs to 16 residues. CDR3 nucleotide sequence: TGCGCCAGCAGCGTAAACGCCGGGACAGGGAGCTACGAGCAGTACTTC. Its protein product is CASSVNAGTGSYEQYF.

The chain has TRBV11-2 and TRBJ2-3, with 15 bases fitting TRBD2. V was pared by 5 bases and J by 4 bases, with 7 bases of the junction left unmatched. This CDR3 is built from 17 residues. Germline V CDR1 and CDR2: SGHAT, FQNNGV. This chain's CDR3 is CASSGLAGGRGADTQYF. CDR3 bases: TGTGCCAGCAGCGGACTAGCGGGGGGGCGTGGGGCAGATACGCAGTATTTT.

J is TRBJ2-7 and V is TRBV6-5; TRBD1 matches at 8 bases. Trimming took 6 bases from V and 6 from J; bases not matched to a gene: 4. Germline CDR1 and CDR2: MNHEY and SVGAGI. This CDR3 has 12 residues. The CDR3 DNA is TGTGCCAGCAGAGGGGACAGGTCCGAGCAGTACTTC. Amino acid sequence: CASRGDRSEQYF.

The chain combines TRBV6-1 with TRBJ2-5; TRBD2 matches at 16 bases. CDR3 length: 17 amino acids. Germline-derived CDR1 and CDR2 are MNHNS and SASEGT. J was trimmed by 5 bases and V by 3 bases; bases with no gene match: 6. CDR3 coding DNA: TGTGCCAGCAGTGATGGGACTAGCGGGGGGGCCCGGGAGACCCAGTACTTC. Protein product: CASSDGTSGGARETQYF.

The chain is built from TRBV6-5 and TRBJ1-2; D not certain. The CDR3 consists of 13 residues. Trimming cost V 6 bases and J 6 bases, with 14 bases left between them. The germline V gene has CDR1 MNHEY and CDR2 SVGAGI. This chain's CDR3 is CASSVTYGNGYTF. CDR3 nucleotides: TGTGCCAGCAGCGTCACCTACGGGAATGGCTACACCTTC.

The chain couples TRBV7-2 to TRBJ2-5; TRBD1 matches 7 bases. Germline V gene data show CDR1 as SGHTA and CDR2 as FQGNSA. CDR3 length: 14 residues. The ends lost 5 bases at V and 4 bases at J; junction bases unmatched: 7. The CDR3 loop is CASSPNRGGETQYF. In nucleotides, the CDR3 is TGTGCCAGCAGCCCAAACAGGGGTGGAGAGACCCAGTACTTC.

The chain recombines TRBV11-3 with TRBJ2-1; D not certain. Germline V gene data show CDR1 as SGHNT and CDR2 as YENEEA. The CDR3 is made up of 14 amino acids. V lost 0 bases and J lost 4, with 7 bases in between. The CDR3 here is CASSLEYCYNEQFF. CDR3 DNA: TGTGCCAGCAGCTTAGAATATTGTTACAATGAGCAGTTCTTC.

The chain couples TRBV5-1 to TRBJ2-1; TRBD2 aligns across 14 bases. The CDR3 consists of 16 residues. V trimming: 0 bases; J trimming: 7 bases; junction bases outside the gene matches: 3. Germline V lookup: CDR1 SGHRS, CDR2 YFSETQ. The CDR3 region has the DNA TGCGCCAGCAGCTTGGACGGACTAGCGGGGGGTAATGAGCAGTTCTTC. This gives the protein CASSLDGLAGGNEQFF.

The rearrangement uses TRBV11-2 and TRBJ2-2; D not resolved. Trimming cost V 4 bases and J 1 base, with 4 bases left between them. The CDR3 extends over 13 amino acids. Germline lookup yields CDR1 SGHAT and CDR2 FQNNGV. The CDR3 nucleotides are TGTGCCAGCAGCTCCATGAACACCGGGGAGCTGTTTTTT. It encodes CASSSMNTGELFF.

The rearrangement joins TRBV3-1 (or the pseudogene TRBV3-2) to TRBJ1-6; 7 bases match TRBD1. This CDR3 comprises 14 residues. Germline V gives CDR1 LGHDT, CDR2 YNNKEL (reference sequence). With V trimmed by 1 base and J by 6 bases, 0 bases remained unmatched. DNA for the CDR3: TGTGCCAGCAGCCAAGGACAGGGTAATTCACCCCTCCACTTT. This translates into CASSQGQGNSPLHF.

This clone appeared a single time. The chain combines TRBV6-5 with TRBJ2-2, with TRBD1 as a possible D gene (6 bases). The germline V gene has CDR1 MNHEY and CDR2 SVGAGI. Trimming took off 6 bases at V and 6 bases at J, with 11 bases between the two ends. The CDR3 is 13 residues long. The CDR3 region has the DNA TGTGCCAGCAGCGGCAGGGGCTCCGGGGAGCTGTTTTTT. Translated: CASSGRGSGELFF.

The J gene is TRBJ1-1, the V gene TRBV7-9; D is perhaps TRBD1 (5 bases). The V end lost 1 base, the J end lost 3 bases, and 6 bases lay between the germline ends. Germline assignment: CDR1 SEHNR and CDR2 FQNEAQ (reference sequence). The length of the CDR3 is 13 residues. CDR3 protein: CASSLEQDTEAFF. In nucleotides, the CDR3 is TGTGCCAGCAGCTTAGAACAGGACACTGAAGCTTTCTTT.

The sample holds a few counts of this clone. V gene TRBV19 combines with J gene TRBJ2-7; D might be TRBD2 (6 bases). The CDR3 covers 15 residues. V gave up 4 bases and J gave up 0 bases, with 13 bases separating them. Germline loops: CDR1 LNHDA, CDR2 SQIVND (reference sequence). As DNA, the CDR3 is TGTGCCAGTAGTACGGCGGGACGGAGCTCCTACGAGCAGTACTTC. Its translation: CASSTAGRSSYEQYF.

The V gene is TRBV30, the J gene TRBJ1-1; unclear D gene. This CDR3 has 11 residues. Trimming stripped 0 bases from V and 13 bases from J, with 12 bases between. Germline V gene lookup returns CDR1 GTSNPN and CDR2 SVGIG (reference sequence). The CDR3 reads CAWSVQPHVFF. CDR3 DNA: TGTGCCTGGAGTGTACAGCCGCATGTTTTCTTT.

V gene TRBV4-2 combines with J gene TRBJ2-3, with a weak D call TRBD2 (7 bases). This CDR3 contains 16 residues. V shed 1 base and J shed 5 bases, with 16 bases lying between them. Germline V gives CDR1 LGHNA, CDR2 YNFKEQ. The CDR3 region has the DNA TGTGCCAGCAGCCAAGGAAGAGGGGGGGTTCTAGATACGCAGTATTTT. It encodes CASSQGRGGVLDTQYF.

The genes are TRBV6-6 and TRBJ1-4; weak D call: TRBD1 (5 bases). V dropped 9 bases and J dropped 3 bases, with 8 bases sitting between them. The CDR3 runs 12 residues. CDR1 and CDR2 from the germline V gene are MNHNY and SVGAGI (reference sequence). The CDR3 DNA reads TGTGCCAGTAAACAGGCTAATGAAAAACTGTTTTTT. It yields the protein CASKQANEKLFF.

This clone was counted a single time. The gene calls are TRBV6-1 and TRBJ2-7, with 7 bases identical to TRBD1. The junction had 9 bases not matched to a gene; V was cut back by 4 bases and J by 0 bases. Germline-derived CDR1 and CDR2 are MNHNS and SASEGT. The CDR3 contains 16 residues. The CDR3 reads CASSGWGQRSSYEQYF. CDR3 in DNA: TGTGCCAGCAGTGGCTGGGGACAGCGAAGCTCCTACGAGCAGTACTTC.

The sample holds a few counts of this clone. This chain connects TRBV15 to TRBJ1-2; 7 nucleotides align to TRBD1. Trimming cost V 4 bases and J 3 bases; bases outside gene matches: 11. This CDR3 is built from 16 residues. Germline-derived CDR1 and CDR2 are LNHNV and YYDKDF (reference sequence). The CDR3 sequence: CATSTSQAGGDYGYTF. The CDR3 coding sequence is TGTGCCACCAGCACCTCCCAGGCAGGGGGTGACTATGGCTACACCTTC.

The J gene is TRBJ1-6, the V gene TRBV6-5, with no clear D. Per the germline V gene, CDR1 is MNHEY and CDR2 is SVGAGI. V dropped 2 bases and J dropped 9 bases, with 5 bases sitting between them. The length of the CDR3 is 12 residues. In DNA form, the CDR3 reads TGTGCCAGCAGTTACCGCGGTTCACCCCTCCACTTT. Translating gives CASSYRGSPLHF.

The chain combines TRBV5-4 with TRBJ2-5; 7 nucleotides match TRBD1. Germline assignment: CDR1 SGHNT and CDR2 YYREEE (reference sequence). V gave up 3 bases and J gave up 3 bases; unmatched junction bases: 2. This CDR3 is 13 amino acids long. The CDR3 coding sequence is TGTGCCAGCAGCTGGACAGGAGAAGAGACCCAGTACTTC. It yields the protein CASSWTGEETQYF.

This chain connects TRBV20-1 to TRBJ2-1; no definite D call. The germline CDR1 and CDR2 sequences are DFQATT and SNEGSKA (reference sequence). V lost 7 bases to trimming and J lost 8 bases, with 9 bases between them. There are 10 residues in the CDR3. CDR3 sequence: CSGSSDEQFF. As DNA, the CDR3 is TGCAGTGGGAGCTCCGATGAGCAGTTCTTC.

This chain connects TRBV4-1 to TRBJ2-3; D not certain. The length of the CDR3 is 14 residues. Deletions cut 1 base from V and 0 bases from J, with 5 bases between. Per the germline V gene, CDR1 is MGHRA and CDR2 is YSYEKL. DNA of the CDR3: TGCGCCAGCAGCCAAGCTCCTAGCACAGATACGCAGTATTTT. Translating gives CASSQAPSTDTQYF.

The chain carries TRBV5-8 and TRBJ1-2; 8 nucleotides line up with TRBD1. Germline loops: CDR1 SGHTS, CDR2 YDEGEE. Losses at the gene ends were 3 bases for V and 1 base for J; bases not matched to a gene: 8. CDR3 size: 16 residues. In nucleotides, the CDR3 is TGTGCCAGCAGCTGGCCGCTGGACAGGGATAACTATGGCTACACCTTC. Its protein product is CASSWPLDRDNYGYTF.

The chain links TRBV12-3 or TRBV12-4 to TRBJ1-4, with D maybe TRBD1 (6 bases). V was shortened by 5 bases and J by 8 bases, with 12 bases between the two germline ends. The CDR3 has 13 residues. The CDR3 protein is CASSQGRREKLFF. The CDR3 DNA reads TGTGCCAGCAGTCAGGGGCGGCGGGAAAAACTGTTTTTT.